A few counts support the clone carrying this T cell receptor (beta chain). Its antigen remains unidentified. Before the COVID-19 pandemic, during about 2011-2019, CD4+ T cells were taken from unexposed donors. After nine to ten days of culture, CD4+ T cells were isolated. Testing used SARS-CoV-2 S/N and four cold-coronavirus spikes on unexposed-donor CD4+ T cells, cells permitting. These data belong to a study of CD4 T cells in relation to SARS-CoV-2 and coronaviruses. Study-level background: Controls used an HIV-1 Nef peptide pool or no peptide.

Clones were sequenced by immunoSEQ multiplex PCR, and TCRdb holds only the in-frame ones, with some missing. The sample consists of roughly 26,000 clones, over 70% of them appearing once. The CDR3 length is 14 residues. Germline assignment: CDR1 MNHEY and CDR2 SVGAGI. Trimming stripped 8 bases from V and 4 bases from J, with 15 bases between. Sequenced sample: CD4+ T cells from PBMCs, cultured in vitro. This clonotype was sampled from a human donor in good health. The chain uses TRBV6-5 and TRBJ1-3; D is unclear. CDR3 loop: CASDPRTTGNTIYF. The CDR3 DNA follows: TGTGCCAGCGACCCCAGGACGACGGGAAACACCATATATTTT.